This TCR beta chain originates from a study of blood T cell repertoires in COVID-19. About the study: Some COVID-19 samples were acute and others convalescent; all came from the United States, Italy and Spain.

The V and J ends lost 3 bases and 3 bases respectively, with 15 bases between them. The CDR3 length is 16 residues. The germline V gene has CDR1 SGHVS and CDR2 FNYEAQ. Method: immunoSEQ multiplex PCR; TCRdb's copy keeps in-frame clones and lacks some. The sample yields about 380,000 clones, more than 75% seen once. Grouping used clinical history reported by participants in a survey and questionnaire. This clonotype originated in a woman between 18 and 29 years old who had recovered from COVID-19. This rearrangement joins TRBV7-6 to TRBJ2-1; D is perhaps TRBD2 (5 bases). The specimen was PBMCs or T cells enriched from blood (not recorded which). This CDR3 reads CASSLSGLLGYNEQFF. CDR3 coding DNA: TGTGCCAGCAGCTTGTCCGGCCTACTAGGCTACAATGAGCAGTTCTTC.